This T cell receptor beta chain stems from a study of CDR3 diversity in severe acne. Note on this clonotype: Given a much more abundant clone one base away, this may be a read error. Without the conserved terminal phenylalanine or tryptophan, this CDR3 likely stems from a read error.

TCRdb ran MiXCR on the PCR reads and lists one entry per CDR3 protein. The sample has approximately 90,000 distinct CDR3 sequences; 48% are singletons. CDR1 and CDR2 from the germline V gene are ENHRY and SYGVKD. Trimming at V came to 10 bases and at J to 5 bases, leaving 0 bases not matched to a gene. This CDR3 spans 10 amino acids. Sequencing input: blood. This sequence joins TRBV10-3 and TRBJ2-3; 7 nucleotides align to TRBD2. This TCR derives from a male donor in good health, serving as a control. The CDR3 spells CATGGDTQYL. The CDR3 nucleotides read TGTGCCACGGGGGGAGATACGCAGTATCTT.